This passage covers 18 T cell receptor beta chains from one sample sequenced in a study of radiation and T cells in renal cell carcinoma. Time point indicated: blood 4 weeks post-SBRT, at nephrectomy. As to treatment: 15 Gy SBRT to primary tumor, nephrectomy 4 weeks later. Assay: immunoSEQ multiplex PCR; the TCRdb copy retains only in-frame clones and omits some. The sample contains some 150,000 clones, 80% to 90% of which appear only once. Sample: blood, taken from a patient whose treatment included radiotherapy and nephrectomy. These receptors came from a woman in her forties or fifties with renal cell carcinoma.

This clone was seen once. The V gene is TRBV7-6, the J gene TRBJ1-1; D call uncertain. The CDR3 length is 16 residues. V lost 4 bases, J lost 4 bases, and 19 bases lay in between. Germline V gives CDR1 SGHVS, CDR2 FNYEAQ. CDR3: CASSSSNRARSTEAFF. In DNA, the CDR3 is TGTGCCAGCAGCTCGAGCAACAGAGCGAGGAGCACTGAAGCTTTCTTT.

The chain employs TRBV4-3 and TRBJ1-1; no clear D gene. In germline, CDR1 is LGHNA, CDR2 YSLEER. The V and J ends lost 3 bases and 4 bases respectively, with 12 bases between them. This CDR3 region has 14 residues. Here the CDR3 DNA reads TGCGCCAGCAGCCAGGCCCCCTCGGGCACTGAAGCTTTCTTT. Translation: CASSQAPSGTEAFF.

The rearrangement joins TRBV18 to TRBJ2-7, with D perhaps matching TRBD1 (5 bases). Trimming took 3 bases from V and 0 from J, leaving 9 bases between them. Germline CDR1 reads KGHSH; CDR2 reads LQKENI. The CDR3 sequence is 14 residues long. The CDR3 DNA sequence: TGTGCCAGCTCACCCGGGCAGGGCTCCTACGAGCAGTACTTC. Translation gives CASSPGQGSYEQYF.

The CDR3, as DNA: TGTGCCAGCTCACCACCGCTGATGAACACTGAAGCTTTCTTT. Residues: CASSPPLMNTEAFF. The rearrangement joins TRBV18 to TRBJ1-1; D not certain. This CDR3 is built from 14 residues. The V gene's germline CDR1 is KGHSH and CDR2 LQKENI. V dropped 0 bases and J dropped 0 bases, with 5 bases sitting between them. The full variable domain, its missing parts supplied by reference TRBV18 and TRBJ1-1, is NAGVMQNPRHLVRRRGQEARLRCSPMKGHSHVYWYRQLPEEGLKFMVYLQKENIIDESGMPKERFSAEFPKEGPSILRIQQVVRGDSAAYFCASSPPLMNTEAFFGQGTRLTVV.

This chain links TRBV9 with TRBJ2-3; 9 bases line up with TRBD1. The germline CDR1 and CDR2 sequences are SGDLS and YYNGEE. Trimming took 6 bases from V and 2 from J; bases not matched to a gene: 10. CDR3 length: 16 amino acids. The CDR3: CASTRHSQGATDTQYF. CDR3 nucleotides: TGTGCCAGCACCAGACATTCACAGGGGGCCACAGATACGCAGTATTTT.

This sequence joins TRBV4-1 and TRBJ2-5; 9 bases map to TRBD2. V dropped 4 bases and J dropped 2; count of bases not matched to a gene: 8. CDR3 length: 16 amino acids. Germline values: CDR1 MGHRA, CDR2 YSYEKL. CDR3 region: CASSLAASGRQETQYF. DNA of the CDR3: TGCGCCAGCAGCCTCGCGGCCAGCGGGAGGCAAGAGACCCAGTACTTC.

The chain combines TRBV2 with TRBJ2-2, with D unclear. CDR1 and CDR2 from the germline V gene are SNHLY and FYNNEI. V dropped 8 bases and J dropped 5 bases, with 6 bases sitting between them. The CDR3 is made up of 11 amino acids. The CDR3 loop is CASASTGELFF. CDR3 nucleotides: TGTGCCAGCGCCAGTACCGGGGAGCTGTTTTTT.

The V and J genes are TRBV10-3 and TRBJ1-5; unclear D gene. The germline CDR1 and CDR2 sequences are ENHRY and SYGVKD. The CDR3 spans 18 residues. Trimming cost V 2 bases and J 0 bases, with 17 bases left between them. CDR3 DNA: TGTGCCATCAGTGAGAACCCCCCCCAGGCCTATAGCAATCAGCCCCAGCATTTT. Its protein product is CAISENPPQAYSNQPQHF.

The CDR3 is CASSVDPAGADEQYF. The CDR3 DNA sequence: TGTGCCAGCAGCGTAGACCCAGCGGGAGCCGACGAGCAGTACTTC. This chain connects TRBV9 to TRBJ2-7; 8 bases fit TRBD2. V lost 0 bases and J lost 5; bases outside the gene matches: 7. This CDR3 contains 15 residues. Germline CDR1 is SGDLS and CDR2 is YYNGEE.

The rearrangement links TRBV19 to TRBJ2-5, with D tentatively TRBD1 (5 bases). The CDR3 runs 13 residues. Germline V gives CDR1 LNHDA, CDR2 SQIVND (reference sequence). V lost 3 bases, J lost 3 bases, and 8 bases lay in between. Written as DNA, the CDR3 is TGTGCCAGTAGTATCTGGGGCGAAGAGACCCAGTACTTC. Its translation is CASSIWGEETQYF.

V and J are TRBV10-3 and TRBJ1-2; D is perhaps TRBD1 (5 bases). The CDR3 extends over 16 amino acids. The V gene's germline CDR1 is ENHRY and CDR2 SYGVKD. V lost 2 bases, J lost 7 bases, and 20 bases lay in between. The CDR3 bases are TGTGCCATCAGTGAGGTCCCGGGGGTTGAGTCCCTTGGCTACACCTTC. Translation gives CAISEVPGVESLGYTF.

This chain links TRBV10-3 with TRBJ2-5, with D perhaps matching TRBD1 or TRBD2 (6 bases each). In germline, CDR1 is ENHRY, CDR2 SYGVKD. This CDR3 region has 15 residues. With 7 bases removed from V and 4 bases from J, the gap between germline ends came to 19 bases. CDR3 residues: CAITGLEGGTETQYF. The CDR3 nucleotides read TGTGCCATCACGGGGTTGGAGGGGGGCACAGAGACCCAGTACTTC.

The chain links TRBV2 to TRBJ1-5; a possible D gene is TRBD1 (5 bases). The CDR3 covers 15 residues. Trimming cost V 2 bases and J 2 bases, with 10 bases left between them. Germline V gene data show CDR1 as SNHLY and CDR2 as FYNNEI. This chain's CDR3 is CASSESRARNQPQHF. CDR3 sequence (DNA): TGTGCCAGCAGTGAAAGCAGGGCTCGCAATCAGCCCCAGCATTTT.

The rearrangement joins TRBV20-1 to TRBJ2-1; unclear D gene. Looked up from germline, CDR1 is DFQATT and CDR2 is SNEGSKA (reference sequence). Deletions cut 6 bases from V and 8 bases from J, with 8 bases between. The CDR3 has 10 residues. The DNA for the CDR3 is TGCAGTGCGCAACGGGATGAGCAGTTCTTC. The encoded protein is CSAQRDEQFF.

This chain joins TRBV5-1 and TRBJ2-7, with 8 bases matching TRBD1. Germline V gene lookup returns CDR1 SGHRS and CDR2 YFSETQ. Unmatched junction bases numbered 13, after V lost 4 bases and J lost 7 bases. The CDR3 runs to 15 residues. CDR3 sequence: CASSPTTGAVGEQYF. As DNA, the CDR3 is TGCGCCAGCAGCCCGACGACAGGGGCCGTGGGGGAGCAGTACTTC.

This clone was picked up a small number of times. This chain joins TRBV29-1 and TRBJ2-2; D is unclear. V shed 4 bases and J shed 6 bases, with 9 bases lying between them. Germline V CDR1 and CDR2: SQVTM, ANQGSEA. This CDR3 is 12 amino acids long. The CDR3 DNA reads TGCAGCGTTGGGCAGCCTTCCGGGGAGCTGTTTTTT. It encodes CSVGQPSGELFF.

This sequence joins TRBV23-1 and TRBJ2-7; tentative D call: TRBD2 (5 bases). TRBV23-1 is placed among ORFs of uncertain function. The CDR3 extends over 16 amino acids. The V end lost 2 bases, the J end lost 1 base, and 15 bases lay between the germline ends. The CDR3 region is CASSQLLGVLSYEQYF. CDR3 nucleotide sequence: TGCGCCAGCAGTCAACTACTAGGAGTCTTGTCCTACGAGCAGTACTTC.

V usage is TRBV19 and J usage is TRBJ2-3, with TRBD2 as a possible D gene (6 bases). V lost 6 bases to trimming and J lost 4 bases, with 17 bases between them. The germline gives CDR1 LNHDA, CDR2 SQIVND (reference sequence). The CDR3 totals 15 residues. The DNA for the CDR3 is TGTGCCAGTAGAAGCCTAGCGCGGGACGCAGATACGCAGTATTTT. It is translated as CASRSLARDADTQYF. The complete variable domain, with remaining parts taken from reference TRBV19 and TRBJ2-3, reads DGGITQSPKYLFRKEGQNVTLSCEQNLNHDAMYWYRQDPGQGLRLIYYSQIVNDFQKGDIAEGYSVSREKKESFPLTVTSAQKNPTAFYLCASRSLARDADTQYFGPGTRLTVL.